Following are 18 T cell receptor beta chains from one sample sequenced in a study of a mutant IDH1 vaccine in newly diagnosed glioma. Documented time point: baseline, week 1 (first vaccination visit). The treatment denotes: pre-vaccination baseline after standard-of-care therapy. The table came from immunoSEQ multiplex PCR; TCRdb's copy has only in-frame clones and leaves some out. The table has 80,000 to 100,000 clones, about 80% seen once. The sample here was PBMCs, taken from a glioma patient treated with radiotherapy, temozolomide or both. Receptors originate from a man aged 35 to 55 with glioma. Some clones in this sample may be carry-over from other donors' samples.

This clone has a handful of counts. This chain uses TRBV5-1 with TRBJ2-1; 11 bases match TRBD1. V dropped 4 bases and J dropped 6; count of bases not matched to a gene: 6. This CDR3 comprises 15 residues. Germline V gene lookup returns CDR1 SGHRS and CDR2 YFSETQ. The DNA of the CDR3 is TGCGCCAGCAGCAACGGACAGGGGGCGGGCAATGAGCAGTTCTTC. Protein: CASSNGQGAGNEQFF.

This clone is a singleton in its sample. This chain uses TRBV5-4 with TRBJ1-2, with 7 bases lining up with TRBD1. CDR1 and CDR2 from the germline V gene are SGHNT and YYREEE (reference sequence). Trimming at V came to 0 bases and at J to 6 bases, leaving 8 bases not matched to a gene. The CDR3 is 15 amino acids. CDR3 bases: TGTGCCAGCAGCTTGGTAAGGGGGCGTATGGATGGCTACACCTTC. Its protein product is CASSLVRGRMDGYTF. Using reference TRBV5-4 and TRBJ1-2 for the parts outside the CDR3, the full variable domain is ETGVTQSPTHLIKTRGQQVTLRCSSQSGHNTVSWYQQALGQGPQFIFQYYREEENGRGNFPPRFSGLQFPNYSSELNVNALELDDSALYLCASSLVRGRMDGYTFGSGTRLTVV.

The chain recombines TRBV2 with TRBJ2-7; maybe TRBD2 (6 bases). The V gene's germline CDR1 is SNHLY and CDR2 FYNNEI. Trimming removed 4 bases from V and 5 bases from J, with 15 bases in between. The CDR3 spans 14 residues. The CDR3 sequence is CASSVRRVLHEQYF. The DNA for the CDR3 is TGTGCCAGCAGTGTTCGGAGGGTTCTCCACGAGCAGTACTTC.

The CDR3 loop is CAWSEGITTEAFF. DNA of the CDR3: TGTGCCTGGAGTGAAGGGATCACCACTGAAGCTTTCTTT. The genes are TRBV30 and TRBJ1-1; D is uncertain. The V end lost 1 base, the J end lost 4 bases, and 10 bases lay between the germline ends. CDR3 size: 13 residues. Germline CDR1 reads GTSNPN; CDR2 reads SVGIG (reference sequence).

This chain connects TRBV29-1 to TRBJ1-6; 7 nucleotides agree with TRBD1. This CDR3 has 13 amino acids. Losses at the gene ends were 4 bases for V and 10 bases for J; bases not matched to a gene: 7. The germline gives CDR1 SQVTM, CDR2 ANQGSEA. The CDR3 bases are TGCAGCGTTGGAACAGGGGACGGATCACCCCTCCACTTT. Its protein is CSVGTGDGSPLHF.

The chain has TRBV11-2 and TRBJ2-7, with 10 bases that match TRBD2. J lost 6 bases, V lost 5 bases, and 10 bases had no gene match. Per germline, CDR1 SGHAT and CDR2 FQNNGV. There are 15 residues in the CDR3. CDR3 nucleotides: TGTGCCAGCAGCGTCAGAAGCGGGGGGGCGTCCGAGCAGTACTTC. Residues: CASSVRSGGASEQYF.

V and J are TRBV30 and TRBJ2-2; possibly TRBD2 for D (5 bases). V was trimmed by 2 bases and J by 4 bases, leaving 11 bases between them. Germline values: CDR1 GTSNPN, CDR2 SVGIG (reference sequence). This CDR3 comprises 14 residues. This CDR3 is CAWSPGILTGELFF. CDR3 DNA sequence: TGTGCCTGGAGTCCCGGGATCCTCACCGGGGAGCTGTTTTTT.

The V and J genes are TRBV5-4 and TRBJ1-6; D gene uncertain. V lost 1 base to trimming and J lost 10 bases, with 9 bases between them. Looked up from germline, CDR1 is SGHNT and CDR2 is YYREEE (reference sequence). CDR3 length: 13 residues. The DNA of the CDR3 is TGTGCCAGCAGCTTGAGGGTCGAGTCACCCCTCCACTTT. As protein: CASSLRVESPLHF.

This clone was detected once. The chain links TRBV10-3 to TRBJ2-7, with unresolved D. Germline V gives CDR1 ENHRY, CDR2 SYGVKD. This CDR3 has 12 residues. The V end was cut by 11 bases, the J end by 1 base, with 12 bases between. Here the CDR3 reads CAAASGSYEQYF. Written as DNA, the CDR3 is TGTGCCGCGGCATCCGGATCCTACGAGCAGTACTTC.

This clone has a single count. This chain connects TRBV18 to TRBJ2-3; the match to TRBD1 covers 7 bases. The CDR3 is made up of 14 amino acids. The germline CDR1 and CDR2 sequences are KGHSH and LQKENI. The ends lost 2 bases at V and 8 bases at J; junction bases unmatched: 7. The CDR3 region has the DNA TGTGCCAGCTCACCAAGACGGACAGGCACTACGCAGTATTTT. It specifies CASSPRRTGTTQYF. The variable domain in full, completed from reference TRBV18 and TRBJ2-3, reads NAGVMQNPRHLVRRRGQEARLRCSPMKGHSHVYWYRQLPEEGLKFMVYLQKENIIDESGMPKERFSAEFPKEGPSILRIQQVVRGDSAAYFCASSPRRTGTTQYFGPGTRLTVL.

This chain uses TRBV2 with TRBJ1-1; D unclear. The CDR3 is 15 amino acids. CDR1 is SNHLY, CDR2 FYNNEI, per germline. Trimming cost V 2 bases and J 0 bases, with 10 bases left between them. The CDR3 loop reads CASSELEGLNTEAFF. CDR3 nucleotides: TGTGCCAGCAGTGAATTAGAGGGCCTGAACACTGAAGCTTTCTTT.

The rearrangement uses TRBV29-1 and TRBJ1-2, with a tentative D call TRBD1 (6 bases). CDR1 SQVTM and CDR2 ANQGSEA come from the germline V gene. This CDR3 spans 14 amino acids. Trimming stripped 7 bases from V and 8 bases from J, with 23 bases between. CDR3 region: CSAEGLGGAIGYTF. The CDR3 coding sequence is TGCAGCGCAGAAGGGCTCGGGGGGGCGATCGGCTACACCTTC.

In nucleotides, the CDR3 is TGTGCCAGCAGCCAAACCGTTACGGGGACAGAGTCCTACGAGCAGTACTTC. It specifies CASSQTVTGTESYEQYF. The chain is built from TRBV4-2 and TRBJ2-7; 7 bases agree with TRBD1. Germline V CDR1 and CDR2: LGHNA, YNFKEQ. The CDR3 loop spans 17 amino acids. Trimming at V came to 2 bases and at J to 1 base, leaving 11 bases not matched to a gene.

The genes are TRBV29-1 and TRBJ2-1, with TRBD1 matching over 8 bases. The germline V gene has CDR1 SQVTM and CDR2 ANQGSEA. The CDR3 runs 14 residues. V was clipped by 6 bases and J by 5 bases; unmatched bases: 9. Here the CDR3 reads CSVLRQGQNNEQFF. CDR3 in DNA: TGCAGCGTACTCCGACAGGGGCAGAACAATGAGCAGTTCTTC.

DNA for the CDR3: TGTGCCAGCAGTTCCGGGTGGGGTGAAGCTTTCTTT. It translates to CASSSGWGEAFF. This rearrangement joins TRBV27 to TRBJ1-1, with D hard to call. The V end was cut by 4 bases, the J end by 7 bases, with 10 bases between. This CDR3 has 12 residues. Looked up from germline, CDR1 is MNHEY and CDR2 is SMNVEV (reference sequence).

The V and J genes are TRBV27 and TRBJ1-2; possibly TRBD1 for D (5 bases). This CDR3 has 15 amino acids. CDR1 and CDR2 (germline): MNHEY, SMNVEV (reference sequence). V lost 0 bases and J 2 bases, leaving 10 bases between the germline ends. CDR3 loop: CASSLSAGKNYGYTF. The CDR3, as DNA: TGTGCCAGCAGTTTATCGGCAGGGAAGAACTATGGCTACACCTTC.

The chain joins TRBV4-1 to TRBJ2-3; 8 bases match TRBD2. With V trimmed by 4 bases and J by 1 base, 4 bases remained unmatched. This CDR3 spans 15 amino acids. Germline lookup yields CDR1 MGHRA and CDR2 YSYEKL. This CDR3 reads CASSPGGEGTDTQYF. In nucleotides, the CDR3 is TGCGCCAGCAGCCCCGGGGGGGAGGGCACAGATACGCAGTATTTT.

This clone was detected only once. J is TRBJ2-1 and V is TRBV6-6, with a tentative D call TRBD2 (6 bases). Germline CDR1 is MNHNY and CDR2 is SVGAGI (reference sequence). CDR3 length: 15 residues. The V end was cut by 11 bases, the J end by 8 bases, with 25 bases between. CDR3 region: CAASGWDTGIHEQFF. The CDR3 coding sequence is TGTGCCGCCAGCGGGTGGGATACAGGTATCCATGAGCAGTTCTTC.